This TCR beta chain was captured in a study of T cell responses to AZD1222 COVID-19 vaccine. This table comes from immunoSEQ multiplex PCR, and its TCRdb copy is limited to in-frame clones, with some not included. The table records more than 150,000 clones, 75% to 95% of them present only once. This receptor was identified in an adult in good health. The sequences come from peripheral blood, collected on day 0 of AZD1222 vaccination.

CDR3 sequence reads: CASSPALGGQGTVGELFF. The CDR3 nucleotides are TGTGCCAGCAGCCCTGCCCTGGGAGGACAGGGAACCGTCGGGGAGCTGTTTTTT. The chain employs TRBV11-2 and TRBJ2-2; 8 nucleotides match TRBD1. CDR1 is SGHAT and CDR2 is FQNNGV in the germline V gene. The CDR3 has 18 amino acids. V lost 5 bases and J lost 7; bases outside the gene matches: 18.